The rows below give T cell receptor beta chains drawn from one sample of a study of tumor-infiltrating lymphocytes in glioblastoma multiforme. TCRdb ran MiXCR on the multiplex PCR reads and lists one entry per CDR3 protein. Of around 30,000 distinct CDR3 sequences listed, 61% are singletons. Source material: brain tumor tissue. Receptors were obtained from a male donor with glioblastoma. CDR3s include the opening cysteine and the closing phenylalanine or tryptophan. A D gene is named only where the DNA matches it firmly. A row's size may be missing; if present it is once, few, many or a size class.

d_gene: TRBD1; j_gene: TRBJ2-7; abundance: many; v_gene: TRBV28; CDR3nt: TGTGCCAGCAGTTCCTCGGACAGGGTCTCCTACGAGCAGTACTTC; CDR3aa: CASSSSDRVSYEQYF
d_gene: NA; j_gene: TRBJ1-5; abundance: once; v_gene: TRBV28; CDR3nt: TGTGCCAGCAGTTTCTTTCGGTGCAATCAGCCCCAGCATTTT; CDR3aa: CASSFFRCNQPQHF
d_gene: NA; j_gene: TRBJ2-1; abundance: NA; v_gene: TRBV11-3; CDR3nt: TGTGCCAGCAGCTTAAACACAGGGGGGGATGAGCAGTTCTTC; CDR3aa: CASSLNTGGDEQFF
d_gene: TRBD2; j_gene: TRBJ2-7; abundance: NA; v_gene: TRBV10-3; CDR3nt: TGTGCCATCAGTGACATACTAGCGGGAACCTACGAGCAGCACTTC; CDR3aa: CAISDILAGTYEQHF
d_gene: NA; j_gene: TRBJ2-1; abundance: NA; v_gene: TRBV7-9; CDR3nt: TGTGCCAGCAGCCCGTCCGGAGGCGTTCACAATGAGCAGTTCTTC; CDR3aa: CASSPSGGVHNEQFF
d_gene: TRBD1; j_gene: TRBJ2-2; abundance: NA; v_gene: TRBV19; CDR3nt: TGTGCCAGTAGTATCCGACAGGGGGCGAACACCGTGGAGCTGTTTTTT; CDR3aa: CASSIRQGANTVELFF
d_gene: TRBD2; j_gene: TRBJ2-3; abundance: NA; v_gene: TRBV20-1; CDR3nt: TGCAGTGCTAGAGCCCTGCGGGGGCCCCGACTAGCGGTTAGCGATACGCAGTATTTT; CDR3aa: CSARALRGPRLAVSDTQYF
d_gene: NA; j_gene: TRBJ1-2; abundance: NA; v_gene: TRBV11-2; CDR3nt: TGTGCCAGCAGCTTAGGAATCCTGGGAAGCTATGGCTACACCTTC; CDR3aa: CASSLGILGSYGYTF
d_gene: NA; j_gene: TRBJ2-7; abundance: NA; v_gene: TRBV5-5; CDR3nt: TGTGCCATTAGCTTGATTGGAGTACACTACGAGCAGTACTTT; CDR3aa: CAISLIGVHYEQYF
d_gene: TRBD2; j_gene: TRBJ2-3; abundance: many; v_gene: TRBV28; CDR3nt: TGTGCCAGCAGCTTAACTAGCGGGTCCACAGATACGCAGTATTTT; CDR3aa: CASSLTSGSTDTQYF
d_gene: NA; j_gene: TRBJ2-7; abundance: NA; v_gene: TRBV28; CDR3nt: TGTGCCAGCAGTTTAGGGGCGGTCGTACGGCAGTACTTC; CDR3aa: CASSLGAVVRQYF
d_gene: NA; j_gene: TRBJ2-1; abundance: NA; v_gene: TRBV11-2; CDR3nt: TGTGCCAGCAGCTTAGAGGTTAGCTCTTACAATGAGCAATTCTTC; CDR3aa: CASSLEVSSYNEQFF